These 27 T cell receptor beta chains were all obtained from the same sample, sequenced in a study of blood T cell repertoires in COVID-19. Produced via immunoSEQ multiplex PCR; TCRdb's table is partial and in-frame only. The repertoire holds about 130,000 clones, with roughly four fifths as singletons. Sequencing input: peripheral blood. The source of these receptors is a woman between 50 and 59 years old with acute or convalescent COVID-19.

This chain uses TRBV19 with TRBJ1-4; no clear D. This CDR3 region has 16 residues. CDR1 and CDR2 (germline): LNHDA, SQIVND (reference sequence). V lost 4 bases to trimming and J lost 9 bases, with 21 bases between them. In nucleotides, the CDR3 is TGTGCCAGTAGTACCCAAGGGAGGGCTTCGGTACAAAAACTGTTTTTT. Residues: CASSTQGRASVQKLFF.

This clone has only a few counts. The chain carries TRBV11-2 and TRBJ1-3; 9 nucleotides match TRBD1. The J segment lost 0 bases and the V segment lost 6 bases, leaving 3 bases of the junction unmatched. Germline-derived CDR1 and CDR2 are SGHAT and FQNNGV. The CDR3 sequence is 15 residues long. The CDR3 sequence is CASRSTGGSGNTIYF. The DNA for the CDR3 is TGTGCCAGCAGATCGACAGGGGGCTCTGGAAACACCATATATTTT.

V is TRBV5-4 and J is TRBJ1-1; D gene uncertain. The CDR3 runs to 14 residues. Germline V gene lookup returns CDR1 SGHNT and CDR2 YYREEE (reference sequence). Trimming took off 3 bases at V and 3 bases at J, with 12 bases between the two ends. The CDR3 DNA follows: TGTGCCAGCAGCTCCGGACGGCGGGACACTGAAGCTTTCTTT. Translation gives CASSSGRRDTEAFF.

The chain carries TRBV9 and TRBJ2-1; 8 bases line up with TRBD1. Germline CDR1 reads SGDLS; CDR2 reads YYNGEE. This CDR3 contains 15 residues. V dropped 3 bases and J dropped 7; count of bases not matched to a gene: 9. The CDR3 is CASSGTGWDNNEQFF. The CDR3 DNA follows: TGTGCCAGCAGCGGGACAGGGTGGGATAATAATGAGCAGTTCTTC.

The J gene is TRBJ1-2, the V gene TRBV20-1; 9 nucleotides agree with TRBD1. Per the germline V gene, CDR1 is DFQATT and CDR2 is SNEGSKA (reference sequence). The CDR3 is made up of 12 amino acids. Trimming at V came to 3 bases and at J to 8 bases, leaving 4 bases not matched to a gene. CDR3 coding DNA: TGCAGTGCTAGTCGGGACAGGGTAGGCTACACCTTC. Its translation: CSASRDRVGYTF.

This rearrangement joins TRBV18 to TRBJ1-2; D might be TRBD1 (6 bases). The V end lost 2 bases, the J end lost 8 bases, and 21 bases lay between the germline ends. The germline V gene has CDR1 KGHSH and CDR2 LQKENI. This CDR3 is built from 16 residues. The CDR3 here is CASSPFRDTSSGGYTF. CDR3 DNA: TGTGCCAGCTCACCATTCCGGGACACTTCTTCGGGCGGCTACACCTTC. Combining the CDR3 with reference TRBV18 and TRBJ1-2 gives the whole variable domain NAGVMQNPRHLVRRRGQEARLRCSPMKGHSHVYWYRQLPEEGLKFMVYLQKENIIDESGMPKERFSAEFPKEGPSILRIQQVVRGDSAAYFCASSPFRDTSSGGYTFGSGTRLTVV.

J is TRBJ2-7 and V is TRBV6-1; 9 bases map to TRBD1. The CDR3 has 15 residues. Trimming cost V 1 base and J 2 bases; bases outside gene matches: 3. CDR1 is MNHNS and CDR2 is SASEGT in the germline V gene. DNA of the CDR3: TGTGCCAGCAGTGAAGGACAGGGGGGAGCCTACGAGCAGTACTTC. This sequence encodes CASSEGQGGAYEQYF.

This clone came up once. This rearrangement joins TRBV20-1 to TRBJ2-7; D possibly corresponds to TRBD2 (5 bases). This CDR3 comprises 11 residues. Germline V gene lookup returns CDR1 DFQATT and CDR2 SNEGSKA (reference sequence). V dropped 6 bases and J dropped 5 bases, with 11 bases sitting between them. The CDR3 DNA sequence: TGCAGTGCCCCGGGGAAGCACGAGCAGTACTTC. Its translation: CSAPGKHEQYF.

The V and J genes are TRBV19 and TRBJ2-7, with TRBD2 matching over 8 bases. V lost 3 bases and J lost 7; bases outside the gene matches: 17. The CDR3 has 17 amino acids. Per the germline V gene, CDR1 is LNHDA and CDR2 is SQIVND (reference sequence). CDR3 region: CASSMGSSGGLGLEQYF. In DNA, the CDR3 is TGTGCCAGTAGTATGGGCTCCAGCGGGGGATTGGGATTGGAGCAGTACTTC.

V usage is TRBV29-1 and J usage is TRBJ1-1; D is possibly TRBD1 (5 bases). This CDR3 is built from 15 residues. V gave up 3 bases and J gave up 3 bases, with 17 bases separating them. The V gene's germline CDR1 is SQVTM and CDR2 ANQGSEA. The CDR3 region is CSVDGLRGRDTEAFF. Written as DNA, the CDR3 is TGCAGCGTTGACGGCCTAAGGGGCCGGGACACTGAAGCTTTCTTT.

The gene calls are TRBV7-8 and TRBJ2-1, with 11 bases that match TRBD2. The V segment lost 3 bases and the J segment 3 bases; nucleotides outside the gene matches: 4. Germline V lookup: CDR1 SGHVS, CDR2 FQNEAQ. CDR3 size: 16 residues. The CDR3 DNA is TGTGCCAGCAGCTTTTCGACTAGCGGGGTCTACAATGAGCAGTTCTTC. Translated: CASSFSTSGVYNEQFF.

This sequence joins TRBV6-6 and TRBJ1-2; tentative D call: TRBD1 (5 bases). The CDR3 contains 15 residues. Germline loops: CDR1 MNHNY, CDR2 SVGAGI (reference sequence). V was pared by 4 bases and J by 4 bases, with 16 bases between. The CDR3 protein is CASSLRQPPPYGYTF. CDR3 bases: TGTGCCAGCAGTTTACGACAGCCTCCTCCCTATGGCTACACCTTC.

The chain is built from TRBV5-6 and TRBJ2-4; perhaps TRBD1 as D (5 bases). CDR3 length equals 17 residues. CDR1 is SGHDT, CDR2 YYEEEE, per germline. V lost 1 base to trimming and J lost 0 bases, with 14 bases between them. The CDR3 DNA follows: TGTGCCAGCAGCTTGCCAGGCAGGGTTACAGCCAAAAACATTCAGTACTTC. This codes for CASSLPGRVTAKNIQYF.

The genes are TRBV2 and TRBJ1-3, with 9 bases matching TRBD1. Trimming cost V 5 bases and J 4 bases; bases outside gene matches: 9. Germline V gene data show CDR1 as SNHLY and CDR2 as FYNNEI. CDR3 size: 16 residues. The CDR3 coding sequence is TGTGCCAGCAGTCGAGAACAGGGGGCGTTGGGAAACACCATATATTTT. Translation gives CASSREQGALGNTIYF.

The chain joins TRBV24-1 to TRBJ1-2; the match to TRBD1 covers 9 bases. The CDR3 is 16 amino acids. Germline V gives CDR1 KGHDR, CDR2 SFDVKD. V gave up 5 bases and J gave up 8 bases; unmatched junction bases: 14. CDR3 DNA: TGTGCCACCAGTGTGGCCGGGACAGGGTATTCCGGAGGCTACACCTTC. It encodes CATSVAGTGYSGGYTF.

This clone was seen a handful of times. The rearrangement links TRBV6-1 to TRBJ1-5, with a weak D call TRBD1 (5 bases). Trimming cost V 2 bases and J 7 bases, with 15 bases left between them. The CDR3 totals 15 residues. Germline CDR1 reads MNHNS; CDR2 reads SASEGT. For the CDR3, the DNA is TGTGCCAGCAGTGAATCATGGGGGGTAAGACAGCCCCAGCATTTT. This gives the protein CASSESWGVRQPQHF.

The table lists this clone with a count of one. This chain joins TRBV5-6 and TRBJ2-2; D may be TRBD1 (5 bases). Trimming took 2 bases from V and 6 from J, leaving 14 bases between them. Germline CDR1 and CDR2: SGHDT and YYEEEE. CDR3 length equals 15 residues. CDR3 in DNA: TGTGCCAGCAGCTTTTCGGGCAGGGTGGCCGGGGAGCTGTTTTTT. It translates to CASSFSGRVAGELFF.

This clone was picked up a small number of times. The same CDR3 can be traced to other DNA sequences in this sample. The V gene is TRBV12-3 or TRBV12-4, the J gene TRBJ2-2; D gene unclear. Trimming left V 3 bases short and J 5 bases short, with 7 bases between. The CDR3 consists of 13 residues. The CDR3 region is CASSFNPTGELFF. The CDR3 DNA follows: TGTGCCAGCAGTTTTAATCCGACCGGGGAGCTGTTTTTT.

J is TRBJ1-3 and V is TRBV7-2, with no clear D. In germline, CDR1 is SGHTA, CDR2 FQGNSA. The CDR3 contains 15 residues. V was trimmed by 3 bases and J by 0 bases, leaving 9 bases between them. DNA for the CDR3: TGTGCCAGCAGCTTTGGGTGGAGCTCTGGAAACACCATATATTTT. Amino acids: CASSFGWSSGNTIYF. Complete variable domain (other parts from reference TRBV7-2 and TRBJ1-3): GAGVSQSPSNKVTEKGKDVELRCDPISGHTALYWYRQSLGQGLEFLIYFQGNSAPDKSGLPSDRFSAERTGGSVSTLTIQRTQQEDSAVYLCASSFGWSSGNTIYFGEGSWLTVV.

The chain has TRBV5-1 and TRBJ1-1; 8 nucleotides agree with TRBD1. Germline V gene sequence: CDR1 SGHRS, CDR2 YFSETQ. The CDR3 has 14 residues. The V segment lost 7 bases and the J segment 4 bases; nucleotides outside the gene matches: 9. CDR3 sequence (DNA): TGCGCCAGCGCGGACAGGGCTTCGGGCACTGAAGCTTTCTTT. It encodes CASADRASGTEAFF.

This sequence joins TRBV5-1 and TRBJ2-2; tentative D call: TRBD1 (8 bases). Germline loops: CDR1 SGHRS, CDR2 YFSETQ. V was trimmed by 2 bases and J by 4 bases, leaving 12 bases between them. This CDR3 is 15 amino acids long. The CDR3 region is CASSLAGQVTGELFF. CDR3 DNA: TGCGCCAGCAGCTTAGCGGGACAGGTCACCGGGGAGCTGTTTTTT.

The genes are TRBV7-2 and TRBJ2-3; D gene unclear. Germline values: CDR1 SGHTA, CDR2 FQGNSA. CDR3 length equals 11 residues. Trimming removed 4 bases at V and 6 bases at J, with 5 bases between. The DNA of the CDR3 is TGTGCCAGCAGCTCCCGGGATACGCAGTATTTT. Its translation is CASSSRDTQYF.

This clone was detected only once. V and J are TRBV6-5 and TRBJ2-2; 10 bases are a match to TRBD1. Per the germline V gene, CDR1 is MNHEY and CDR2 is SVGAGI. This CDR3 is built from 14 residues. V lost 7 bases to trimming and J lost 6 bases; unmatched junction nucleotides: 5. The DNA for the CDR3 is TGTGCCAGCACCCGACAGGGGGCCCCCGGGGAGCTGTTTTTT. Its translation: CASTRQGAPGELFF.

This chain joins TRBV3-1 (or the pseudogene TRBV3-2) and TRBJ2-6; 7 bases agree with TRBD2. V was pared by 0 bases and J by 1 base, with 0 bases of the junction left unmatched. CDR1 and CDR2 (germline): LGHDT, YNNKEL (reference sequence). The length of the CDR3 is 16 residues. CDR3 nucleotides: TGTGCCAGCAGCCAAGACGGGGGGTCTGGGGCCAACGTCCTGACTTTC. This codes for CASSQDGGSGANVLTF.

This clone was seen only a few times. The rearrangement uses TRBV30 and TRBJ2-7; 8 nucleotides line up with TRBD2. The ends lost 2 bases at V and 2 bases at J; junction bases unmatched: 11. In germline, CDR1 is GTSNPN, CDR2 SVGIG (reference sequence). The CDR3 has 16 amino acids. The CDR3 loop is CAWSPGVAGRTYEQYF. In DNA form, the CDR3 reads TGTGCCTGGAGTCCAGGGGTAGCGGGGAGGACCTACGAGCAGTACTTC.

J is TRBJ2-5 and V is TRBV5-6, with 7 bases fitting TRBD1. After removal of 4 bases from V and 2 bases from J, the junction contained 2 bases not matched to a gene. This CDR3 is 13 amino acids long. Per the germline V gene, CDR1 is SGHDT and CDR2 is YYEEEE. The CDR3 here is CASSLGQQETQYF. For the CDR3, the DNA is TGTGCCAGCAGCCTGGGACAGCAAGAGACCCAGTACTTC.

The CDR3 region has the DNA TGTGCCACCGGAGACAGTTCCCTCGAGCAGTACTTC. Amino acid sequence: CATGDSSLEQYF. The V gene is TRBV25-1, the J gene TRBJ2-7; a possible D gene is TRBD1 (5 bases). V gave up 10 bases and J gave up 6 bases, with 16 bases separating them. Germline values: CDR1 MGHDK, CDR2 SYGVNS. The CDR3 has 12 residues.